Detailed here is one T cell receptor (beta chain). These data originate in a study of spatial heterogeneity in lung cancer. About the research overall: Samples were obtained from 65 to 80 donors, all untreated early-stage non-small cell lung cancer patients. Raw-read counts averaged over ten per unique TCR and UMI combination.

TCRdb analysed the 5' RACE reads with MiXCR anew, one entry per CDR3 protein. The table records about 120,000 distinct CDR3 sequences, about 12% of them present only once. Germline CDR1 reads SQVTM; CDR2 reads ANQGSEA. Trimming removed 6 bases from V and 2 bases from J; junction bases left unmatched: 7. The CDR3 extends over 13 amino acids. This sample's time point: blood at routine non-recurrence follow-up after resection. The input material, whole RNA from tumor, nontumor lung or frozen PBMC, was sequenced unsorted. The sample was PBMCs, taken at follow-up. The genes are TRBV29-1 and TRBJ2-7, with 7 bases identical to TRBD1. The sequence derives from a male donor with early-stage non-small cell lung cancer. DNA of the CDR3: TGCAGCGTCCAAACAGGGGCGACCTACGAGCAGTACTTC. Translated, it gives CSVQTGATYEQYF.